This record looks at one T cell receptor beta chain sequence and its context. This entry is derived from a study of blood T cell repertoires in COVID-19. Study-level information: Some COVID-19 samples were acute and others convalescent; all came from the United States, Italy and Spain.

Participants were aged about 18 to 90 years, lived in 24 US areas, and enrolled virtually. The V gene end was trimmed by 6 bases and the J gene end by 6 bases; junction bases not matched to a gene: 4. The CDR3 is made up of 13 amino acids. Germline loops: CDR1 MNHNY, CDR2 SVGAGI (reference sequence). In the original analysis: Amplification of reference gene primers was used by the study to estimate nucleated cell counts. Some clones are missing from TCRdb's copy, which holds only in-frame ones; the method was immunoSEQ multiplex PCR. For V, J and clone size, that table is used; D and trimming come from the DNA. The data hold 290,000 or so clones, with roughly 89% observed a single time.

The sample comprised PBMCs or T cells enriched from blood (not recorded which). The clonotype originates from a woman under 30 with acute COVID-19. The chain is built from TRBV6-6 and TRBJ1-4; 7 nucleotides match TRBD1. The CDR3 region is CASRTQGDEKLFF. DNA of the CDR3: TGTGCCAGCAGGACCCAGGGGGATGAAAAACTGTTTTTT.